These T cell receptor beta chains were read from a single sample in a study of T-cell memory formation after mild COVID-19. TCRdb processed the 5' RACE reads anew with MiXCR; each CDR3 protein has one entry. Of 450,000 or so distinct CDR3 sequences listed, around a quarter are singletons. Source material: PBMCs or a T cell subset sorted from them (not recorded which). These receptors originate from an adult woman who had mild COVID-19 (a few samples of this study predate the infection). Cell type and time point are not known. The conserved cysteine and the conserved F or W are not part of the CDR3 here. A D gene is named only where the DNA matches it firmly.

cdr3_length: 12; d_call: -; v_call: TRBV7-9; j_call: TRBJ2-1; cdr3_aa: ATDGLATSNEQF
cdr3_length: 17; d_call: TRBD2; v_call: TRBV7-2; j_call: TRBJ2-1; cdr3_aa: ASSLAGASGGPLYNEQF
cdr3_length: 13; d_call: -; v_call: TRBV6-2/TRBV6-3; j_call: TRBJ1-2; cdr3_aa: ASRRARGEVYGYT
cdr3_length: 10; d_call: -; v_call: TRBV7-9; j_call: TRBJ1-4; cdr3_aa: ASSPQAGLTV
cdr3_length: 12; d_call: -; v_call: TRBV7-2; j_call: TRBJ1-2; cdr3_aa: ASSASRGSYGYT
cdr3_length: 13; d_call: -; v_call: TRBV5-5; j_call: TRBJ1-4; cdr3_aa: ASSHDPGANEKLF
cdr3_length: 12; d_call: TRBD1; v_call: TRBV24-1; j_call: TRBJ2-1; cdr3_aa: ATTGTGIVNEQF
cdr3_length: 16; d_call: TRBD1; v_call: TRBV20-1; j_call: TRBJ1-1; cdr3_aa: SARHSLVTGAPNTEAF
cdr3_length: 13; d_call: -; v_call: TRBV19; j_call: TRBJ2-1; cdr3_aa: ASSVRETPYNEQF
cdr3_length: 8; d_call: -; v_call: TRBV7-8; j_call: TRBJ1-1; cdr3_aa: ASSLEEAF
cdr3_length: 13; d_call: -; v_call: TRBV2; j_call: TRBJ1-5; cdr3_aa: ASSESDRVSSPQH
cdr3_length: 15; d_call: TRBD2; v_call: TRBV5-1; j_call: TRBJ2-3; cdr3_aa: ASSLARLAGAADTQY
cdr3_length: 13; d_call: TRBD1; v_call: TRBV5-1; j_call: TRBJ1-4; cdr3_aa: ASTLSGQGNEKLF
cdr3_length: 13; d_call: TRBD2; v_call: TRBV11-1; j_call: TRBJ2-1; cdr3_aa: ASSPSSAGEGEQF
cdr3_length: 11; d_call: -; v_call: TRBV10-3; j_call: TRBJ2-7; cdr3_aa: AISEQEGYEQY
cdr3_length: 16; d_call: -; v_call: TRBV9; j_call: TRBJ2-1; cdr3_aa: ASSVGASGGARYNEQF
cdr3_length: 12; d_call: TRBD1; v_call: TRBV7-9; j_call: TRBJ2-5; cdr3_aa: ASSGDRLPGSQY
cdr3_length: 14; d_call: -; v_call: TRBV6-4; j_call: TRBJ2-6; cdr3_aa: ASSGTTATGANVLT
cdr3_length: 17; d_call: TRBD2; v_call: TRBV11-3; j_call: TRBJ2-1; cdr3_aa: ASSPLAGTSGGSYNEQF
cdr3_length: 12; d_call: -; v_call: TRBV4-1; j_call: TRBJ1-1; cdr3_aa: ASSQVGQEAEAF